By share, the clone carrying this T cell receptor (beta chain) ranks as large. The antigen is unknown. This beta chain is an unintended read in a library built for alpha chains; its size means little. The CDR3 extends over 12 amino acids. The V end was cut by 2 bases, the J end by 5 bases, with 6 bases between. CDR1 is SGHTA and CDR2 is FQGNSA in the germline V gene. This entry belongs to a study of spatial heterogeneity in lung cancer. Time point indicated: sample taken at primary tumor resection. The sequenced material consisted of unsorted whole RNA from tumor, nontumor lung or frozen PBMC. Findings and limits, study-wide: Detection of ubiquitous tumor TCRs in blood was higher at resection than follow-up.

Unique molecular identifiers, one per molecule, were present on every TCR cDNA molecule. TCRdb processed the 5' RACE reads anew with MiXCR; each CDR3 protein has one entry. The data show under 800 distinct CDR3 sequences, roughly half seen once. This specimen was PBMCs, taken at surgery. This sequence originates from a male donor with early-stage non-small cell lung cancer. The chain links TRBV7-2 to TRBJ1-2; no firm D call. CDR3 in amino acids: CASSLTDYGYTF. In nucleotides, the CDR3 is TGTGCCAGCAGCTTAACAGATTATGGCTACACCTTC.